One sample yielded the 20 T cell receptor beta chains listed below, sequenced in a study of T cells expressing NK-cell markers. TCRdb re-analyzed the 5' RACE reads; it lists each CDR3 protein once, without DNA. In total, the table holds about 260,000 distinct CDR3 sequences. Sequenced sample: blood T cells: a sorted CD56 or NKG2C T cell subset, CD4+ or CD8+ T cells, or bulk PBMC T cells (not recorded which). The receptors derive from a woman aged 18-70 years in good health.

The J gene is TRBJ2-3, the V gene TRBV3-1; TCRdb's assignment of TRBD2 cannot be checked, as there is no DNA. The CDR3 loop spans 17 amino acids. Germline V lookup: CDR1 LGHDT, CDR2 YNNKEL (reference sequence). The CDR3 sequence is CASSNRGTSGDLNTQYF.

The V and J genes are TRBV6-5 and TRBJ2-7; absent DNA, TCRdb's TRBD1 call cannot be checked. The CDR3 runs 18 residues. Germline V gene sequence: CDR1 MNHEY, CDR2 SVGAGI. CDR3: CASSYSMAGAGANYEQYF.

CDR3 protein: CASSQGLGMGTEAFF. The chain employs TRBV3-1 and TRBJ1-1. The CDR3 is made up of 15 amino acids. The germline V gene has CDR1 LGHDT and CDR2 YNNKEL (reference sequence).

The chain links TRBV9 to TRBJ2-5. This CDR3 contains 15 residues. Germline-derived CDR1 and CDR2 are SGDLS and YYNGEE. The CDR3 region is CASSVGSRSEETQYF.

This chain's CDR3 is CASSLSENTGELFF. This chain links TRBV3-1 with TRBJ2-2. Germline CDR1 reads LGHDT; CDR2 reads YNNKEL (reference sequence). The CDR3 is 14 amino acids.

The chain is built from TRBV4-2 and TRBJ2-1; TCRdb designates TRBD2, a call that cannot be tested without DNA. The CDR3 runs 19 residues. CDR1 is LGHNA and CDR2 is YNFKEQ in the germline V gene. The CDR3 sequence: CASSQVGLAGGSSYNEQFF.

The chain couples TRBV6-2 or TRBV6-3 to TRBJ2-7; TCRdb selects TRBD2, and the lack of DNA leaves this call unchecked. CDR1 is MNHEY, CDR2 SVGEGT, per germline. CDR3 length: 15 amino acids. CDR3 sequence reads: CASRAAALSSYEQYF.

The chain couples TRBV5-1 to TRBJ2-3. CDR3 length equals 14 residues. Germline-derived CDR1 and CDR2 are SGHRS and YFSETQ. CDR3 sequence reads: CASSLQKGTDTQYF.

The chain employs TRBV6-4 and TRBJ2-5; TCRdb's assignment of TRBD1 cannot be checked, as there is no DNA. The length of the CDR3 is 15 residues. Germline lookup yields CDR1 MRHNA and CDR2 SNTAGT. The CDR3 is CASSDSPGGLETQYF.

The CDR3 sequence: CASSQSLNTQYF. V and J are TRBV7-2 and TRBJ2-3. The germline V gene encodes CDR1 SGHTA and CDR2 FQGNSA. This CDR3 has 12 residues.

The CDR3 protein is CASSGGQGYADTQYF. V and J are TRBV5-1 and TRBJ2-3; there is no DNA to check the TCRdb D call of TRBD1. The CDR3 runs 15 residues. CDR1 is SGHRS and CDR2 is YFSETQ in the germline V gene.

The chain combines TRBV7-6 with TRBJ1-5; checking the TCRdb D call of TRBD1 is not possible without DNA. In germline, CDR1 is SGHVS, CDR2 FNYEAQ. The CDR3 contains 15 residues. The CDR3 loop reads CASSPAGYSNQPQHF.

The chain is built from TRBV20-1 and TRBJ1-2; TCRdb reports TRBD1, a call that lacks DNA to check it against. Germline CDR1 is DFQATT and CDR2 is SNEGSKA (reference sequence). This CDR3 contains 14 residues. The CDR3 region is CSAIRDVTNYGYTF.

CDR3 loop: CASSEILGVGQGAWEQFF. V gene TRBV10-2 combines with J gene TRBJ2-1; no DNA is available, so the TRBD1 call from TCRdb remains unchecked. CDR3 length equals 18 residues. Germline V gene sequence: CDR1 WSHSY, CDR2 SAAADI.

This rearrangement joins TRBV5-1 to TRBJ2-1. Germline CDR1 is SGHRS and CDR2 is YFSETQ. The CDR3 extends over 16 amino acids. The CDR3 here is CASSLAPTNSYNEQFF.

The chain joins TRBV20-1 to TRBJ2-5. Germline CDR1 DFQATT, CDR2 SNEGSKA (reference sequence). The CDR3 contains 15 residues. The CDR3 here is CSARPGTGLDETQYF.

The rearrangement joins TRBV11-2 to TRBJ2-1; TCRdb calls TRBD1, which cannot be checked without DNA. This CDR3 has 15 residues. CDR1 and CDR2 from the germline V gene are SGHAT and FQNNGV. CDR3 region: CASSMRAGALSEQFF.

The chain joins TRBV20-1 to TRBJ1-4. Germline values: CDR1 DFQATT, CDR2 SNEGSKA (reference sequence). The CDR3 is 11 residues long. CDR3 loop: CSAQGREKLFF.

The gene calls are TRBV7-6 and TRBJ1-5; the TCRdb D gene call, TRBD1, has no DNA to confirm it. The germline V gene has CDR1 SGHVS and CDR2 FNYEAQ. This CDR3 comprises 16 residues. CDR3 sequence reads: CASSFDRGLGNQPQHF. The variable domain in full, completed from reference TRBV7-6 and TRBJ1-5, reads GAGVSQSPRYKVTKRGQDVALRCDPISGHVSLYWYRQALGQGPEFLTYFNYEAQQDKSGLPNDRFSAERPEGSISTLTIQRTEQRDSAMYRCASSFDRGLGNQPQHFGDGTRLSIL.

The chain recombines TRBV9 with TRBJ2-5; the D gene TCRdb calls, TRBD2, cannot be checked with no DNA. The CDR3 loop spans 15 amino acids. Germline V gene sequence: CDR1 SGDLS, CDR2 YYNGEE. The CDR3 sequence is CASSVGPSRGETQYF. The variable domain in full, with the rest retrieved from reference TRBV9 and TRBJ2-5, is DSGVTQTPKHLITATGQRVTLRCSPRSGDLSVYWYQQSLDQGLQFLIQYYNGEERAKGNILERFSAQQFPDLHSELNLSSLELGDSALYFCASSVGPSRGETQYFGPGTRLLVL.